Presented here are 12 T cell receptor beta chains from one specimen sequenced in a study of OX40 agonist ivuxolimab in advanced cancers. The assay was immunoSEQ multiplex PCR, and TCRdb's table has in-frame clones only and misses some. The sample has some 69,000 clones; roughly 89% are singletons. The sample in question was CD4+ or CD8+ T cells sorted from blood, obtained in a trial of the OX40 agonist ivuxolimab. These receptors were collected from an adult with an advanced solid tumor such as melanoma, head and neck, liver or kidney cancer.

This clone was counted a single time. This chain connects TRBV4-1 to TRBJ1-3; 7 positions agree with TRBD1. With V trimmed by 0 bases and J by 2 bases, 1 base remained unmatched. CDR3 length equals 15 residues. CDR1 is MGHRA and CDR2 is YSYEKL in the germline V gene. The CDR3 DNA sequence: TGCGCCAGCAGCCAAGACAGGGGGGCTGGAAACACCATATATTTT. Protein: CASSQDRGAGNTIYF.

This chain links TRBV4-1 with TRBJ1-5; TRBD1 matches 7 bases. The CDR3 is 17 amino acids. Germline V gene sequence: CDR1 MGHRA, CDR2 YSYEKL. With V trimmed by 0 bases and J by 0 bases, 5 bases remained unmatched. The CDR3 DNA sequence: TGCGCCAGCAGCCAAGATGTCCAGGGGGGTAGCAATCAGCCCCAGCATTTT. It yields the protein CASSQDVQGGSNQPQHF.

V is TRBV28 and J is TRBJ1-5; 9 nucleotides line up with TRBD1. The germline V gene has CDR1 MDHEN and CDR2 SYDVKM. The V gene end was trimmed by 6 bases and the J gene end by 4 bases; junction bases not matched to a gene: 7. The CDR3 sequence is 15 residues long. CDR3 loop: CASRPPGQGNQPQHF. The DNA of the CDR3 is TGTGCCAGCAGACCCCCGGGACAGGGAAATCAGCCCCAGCATTTT.

The rearrangement uses TRBV4-1 and TRBJ1-1; D not certain. V lost 6 bases, J lost 9 bases, and 23 bases lay in between. The CDR3 loop spans 15 amino acids. CDR1 is MGHRA and CDR2 is YSYEKL in the germline V gene. CDR3 DNA sequence: TGCGCCAGCAGATCGATCGGGAGCTTGGACTTTAAAGCTTTCTTT. Encoded protein: CASRSIGSLDFKAFF.

The CDR3 loop is CASSIDLSGIYEQYF. The DNA of the CDR3 is TGTGCCAGTAGTATAGATCTAAGCGGGATCTACGAGCAGTACTTC. The genes are TRBV19 and TRBJ2-7, with 7 bases lining up with TRBD2. This CDR3 has 15 residues. CDR1 and CDR2 (germline): LNHDA, SQIVND (reference sequence). V dropped 0 bases and J dropped 3; count of bases not matched to a gene: 5.

This chain links TRBV7-9 with TRBJ1-4, with a tentative D call TRBD1 (6 bases). From germline, CDR1 is SEHNR and CDR2 FQNEAQ (reference sequence). The V gene lost 3 bases and the J gene lost 8 bases, with 13 bases spanning the gap. The CDR3 is made up of 14 amino acids. The CDR3 coding sequence is TGTGCCAGCAGCTTTCGAAGGGGGGACGAAAAACTGTTTTTT. Translated, it gives CASSFRRGDEKLFF.

The DNA for the CDR3 is TGTGCCAGCAGCCCCACCCGGGACAGGACCTACGAGCAGTACTTC. Its translation is CASSPTRDRTYEQYF. The chain carries TRBV7-9 and TRBJ2-7, with TRBD1 identical over 8 bases. CDR1 and CDR2 (germline): SEHNR, FQNEAQ (reference sequence). This CDR3 has 15 amino acids. Losses at the gene ends were 5 bases for V and 2 bases for J; bases not matched to a gene: 8.

The gene calls are TRBV11-3 and TRBJ2-1; 11 nucleotides line up with TRBD2. The germline CDR1 and CDR2 sequences are SGHNT and YENEEA. This CDR3 spans 14 amino acids. V was clipped by 5 bases and J by 5 bases; unmatched bases: 2. CDR3 sequence reads: CASSPTSGNNEQFF. The CDR3 bases are TGTGCCAGCAGCCCGACTAGCGGGAACAATGAGCAGTTCTTC.

The chain combines TRBV7-2 with TRBJ1-1; TRBD1 matches at 7 bases. J was trimmed by 5 bases and V by 1 base; bases with no gene match: 7. The CDR3 totals 15 residues. The germline CDR1 and CDR2 sequences are SGHTA and FQGNSA. The CDR3 region is CASSLVGAGGTEAFF. The DNA of the CDR3 is TGTGCCAGCAGCTTAGTTGGGGCAGGGGGGACTGAAGCTTTCTTT. The full variable domain, in which reference TRBV7-2 and TRBJ1-1 provide the parts outside the CDR3, is GAGVSQSPSNKVTEKGKDVELRCDPISGHTALYWYRQSLGQGLEFLIYFQGNSAPDKSGLPSDRFSAERTGGSVSTLTIQRTQQEDSAVYLCASSLVGAGGTEAFFGQGTRLTVV.

This clone appeared once. V is TRBV27 and J is TRBJ2-7; TRBD2 might be the D (6 bases). The V end was cut by 5 bases, the J end by 1 base, with 15 bases between. Germline CDR1 reads MNHEY; CDR2 reads SMNVEV (reference sequence). The CDR3 contains 15 residues. CDR3 amino acids: CASSPGTSPSYEQYF. CDR3 in DNA: TGTGCCAGCAGTCCTGGGACTTCTCCATCCTACGAGCAGTACTTC.

The rearrangement uses TRBV7-2 and TRBJ2-3; D remains ambiguous. CDR1 SGHTA and CDR2 FQGNSA come from the germline V gene. V was pared by 1 base and J by 3 bases, with 8 bases between. This CDR3 has 14 amino acids. The CDR3 nucleotides are TGTGCCAGCAGCTTAGTCGGTCAAACAGATACGCAGTATTTT. Translated: CASSLVGQTDTQYF. The full variable domain, its missing parts supplied by reference TRBV7-2 and TRBJ2-3, is GAGVSQSPSNKVTEKGKDVELRCDPISGHTALYWYRQSLGQGLEFLIYFQGNSAPDKSGLPSDRFSAERTGGSVSTLTIQRTQQEDSAVYLCASSLVGQTDTQYFGPGTRLTVL.

The V call is TRBV20-1, the J call TRBJ1-2; D ambiguous. CDR1 is DFQATT, CDR2 SNEGSKA, per germline (reference sequence). V gave up 6 bases and J gave up 13 bases, with 15 bases separating them. The CDR3 has 10 residues. The CDR3 region is CSAEPGYGTF. The CDR3 bases are TGCAGTGCAGAACCCGGCTATGGCACCTTC.